The T cell receptor beta chain under discussion was sequenced for a study of T-cell memory formation after mild COVID-19. This clonotype was observed once. Germline CDR1 is SGDLS and CDR2 is YYNGEE. Trimming removed 0 bases from V and 4 bases from J; junction bases left unmatched: 5. The CDR3 runs 16 residues. TCRdb re-derived calls from the 5' RACE reads in MiXCR, one entry per CDR3 protein. The profile shows hundreds of thousands of distinct CDR3 sequences, 20% to 25% of them singletons. The source material was PBMCs or a T cell subset sorted from them (not recorded which). The V call is TRBV9, the J call TRBJ2-5, with TRBD1 matching 11 bases. This TCR was recovered from an adult woman who had mild COVID-19 (a few samples of this study predate the infection). Cell type and time point are not known. The CDR3 sequence is CASSVDGTGGGETQYF. CDR3 nucleotide sequence: TGTGCCAGCAGCGTAGATGGGACAGGGGGGGGAGAGACCCAGTACTTC.